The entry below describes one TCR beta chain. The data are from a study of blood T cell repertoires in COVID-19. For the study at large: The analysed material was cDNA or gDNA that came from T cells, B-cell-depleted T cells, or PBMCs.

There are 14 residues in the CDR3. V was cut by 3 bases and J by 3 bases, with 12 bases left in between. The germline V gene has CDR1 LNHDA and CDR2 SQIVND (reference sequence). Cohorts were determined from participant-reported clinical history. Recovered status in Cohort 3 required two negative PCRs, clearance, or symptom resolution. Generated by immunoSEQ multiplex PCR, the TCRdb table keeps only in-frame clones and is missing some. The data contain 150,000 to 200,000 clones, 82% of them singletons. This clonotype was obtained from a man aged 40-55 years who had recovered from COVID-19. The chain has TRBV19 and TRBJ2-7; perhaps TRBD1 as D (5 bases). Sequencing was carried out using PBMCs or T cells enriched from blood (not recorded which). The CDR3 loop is CASSIQGRSYEQYF. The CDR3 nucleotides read TGTGCCAGTAGTATCCAGGGCCGCAGCTACGAGCAGTACTTC.